This paragraph covers one T cell receptor (beta chain) sequence. The Seattle patients joined while their infection was active and were tracked longitudinally afterward. The data derive from a study of blood T cell repertoires in COVID-19. Produced via immunoSEQ multiplex PCR; TCRdb's table is partial and in-frame only. The sample includes tens of thousands of clones, about four fifths of them seen just once. The trim removed 5 bases at V and 8 bases at J, leaving 6 bases unmatched. CDR3 length: 13 amino acids. Germline V gene sequence: CDR1 SEHNR, CDR2 FQNEAQ (reference sequence). The chain recombines TRBV7-9 with TRBJ1-2, with TRBD1 matching over 9 bases. The clonotype originates from a man younger than 40 with COVID-19, enrolled during active disease. Specimen: peripheral blood. CDR3 nucleotides: TGTGCCAGCAGCCCAGACAGGGGGAGAGGCTACACCTTC. Translating gives CASSPDRGRGYTF.